This is a list of T cell receptor beta chains from one sample in a study of cytomegalovirus exposure and HLA in healthy donors. The repertoire was sequenced with immunoSEQ multiplex PCR; TCRdb's copy has only in-frame clones and lacks some. The table records more than 95,000 clones, 75% to 80% of them present only once. Sequencing was done on a sample of PBMCs. Receptor source: a man aged 60 to 69 in good health and CMV-seropositive. Both conserved end residues are part of each CDR3. The D gene is left open where the match is weak. Clone size is shown for a subset of rows, as once, few, many or a class of expanded clone.

D gene	V gene	clone size	J gene	CDR3 protein	CDR3 DNA
.	TRBV7-9	.	TRBJ2-1	CASSLAHEYNEQFF	TGTGCCAGCAGCTTAGCCCATGAGTACAATGAGCAGTTCTTC
.	TRBV10-2	.	TRBJ1-1	CASSEYRPENTEASF	TGCGCCAGCAGTGAGTACCGACCGGAGAACACTGAAGCTTCCTTT
.	TRBV4-1	.	TRBJ2-6	CASSQLSSGANVLTF	TGCGCCAGCAGCCAACTAAGCTCTGGGGCCAACGTCCTGACTTTC
TRBD2	TRBV5-1	.	TRBJ2-1	CASSLGSLAGVNEQFF	TGCGCCAGCAGCTTGGGGTCACTAGCGGGGGTCAATGAGCAGTTCTTC
.	TRBV6-6	once	TRBJ1-1	CASSYFGGTNTEAFF	TGTGCCAGCAGTTACTTCGGCGGGACCAACACTGAAGCTTTCTTT
.	TRBV6-6	.	TRBJ2-7	CASSSPTTGVSYEQYF	TGTGCCAGCAGTTCCCCGACGACAGGCGTGAGCTACGAGCAGTACTTC
TRBD1	TRBV4-2	.	TRBJ2-2	CASSWDRSTGELFF	TGTGCCAGCAGCTGGGACAGATCCACCGGGGAGCTGTTTTTT
.	TRBV13	.	TRBJ2-1	CASSLLGQNNNEQFF	TGTGCCAGCAGCCTCCTGGGACAAAATAACAATGAGCAGTTCTTC
.	TRBV6-5	.	TRBJ1-5	CASSPTGGPNQPQHF	TGTGCCAGCAGTCCGACTGGCGGGCCGAATCAGCCCCAGCATTTT
.	TRBV4-1	.	TRBJ1-3	CASSQGAEINTIYF	TGCGCCAGCAGCCAAGGGGCAGAAATAAACACCATATATTTT
.	TRBV5-1	.	TRBJ2-3	CASSFAGSLDTQYF	TGCGCCAGCAGCTTCGCGGGATCACTAGATACGCAGTATTTT
TRBD2	TRBV25-1	once	TRBJ2-2	CASSWGGGAIGELFF	TGTGCCAGCAGCTGGGGCGGGGGGGCCATCGGGGAGCTGTTTTTT
TRBD1	TRBV6-5	.	TRBJ1-6	CASSSTDRGGSPLHF	TGTGCCAGCAGTTCGACCGACAGGGGGGGTTCACCCCTCCACTTT
.	TRBV10-1	few	TRBJ2-2	CASSQGWEGAGELFF	TGCGCCAGCTCCCAAGGTTGGGAGGGGGCCGGGGAGCTGTTTTTT
.	TRBV19	few	TRBJ2-7	CASSTIGTTAYEQYF	TGTGCCAGTAGTACCATCGGGACAACCGCCTACGAGCAGTACTTC
TRBD1	TRBV7-9	few	TRBJ1-2	CASSGTGGPCTF	TGTGCCAGCAGCGGGACAGGGGGACCCTGCACCTTC
TRBD1	TRBV7-2	once	TRBJ1-2	CASSLAQGQGADGYTF	TGTGCCAGCAGCTTAGCGCAGGGACAGGGGGCAGATGGCTACACCTTC
TRBD2	TRBV30	.	TRBJ2-5	CAWSRNGGAGTQYF	TGTGCCTGGAGTAGGAACGGGGGGGCTGGGACCCAGTACTTC
.	TRBV11-2	.	TRBJ1-1	CASSLDPKNTEAFF	TGTGCCAGCAGCTTAGACCCTAAGAACACTGAAGCTTTCTTT
.	TRBV28	.	TRBJ2-2	CASSSGFANTGELFF	TGTGCCAGCAGTTCGGGTTTCGCGAACACCGGGGAGCTGTTTTTT
.	TRBV18	.	TRBJ2-2	CASSQRTANTGELFF	TGTGCCAGCTCACAGAGGACTGCGAACACCGGGGAGCTGTTTTTT
TRBD2	TRBV25-1	.	TRBJ2-7	CASGEGNERYF	TGTGCCAGCGGGGAGGGGAACGAGCGGTACTTC
TRBD2	TRBV2	.	TRBJ2-3	CASSATSGGTDTQYF	TGTGCCAGCAGTGCCACTAGCGGGGGTACAGATACGCAGTATTTT
.	TRBV6-5	once	TRBJ1-6	CASRLRTGRSPLHF	TGTGCCAGCAGGCTCCGAACAGGGCGCTCACCCCTCCACTTT
.	TRBV7-9	.	TRBJ2-5	CASSLWTEETQYF	TGTGCCAGCAGCTTATGGACAGAAGAGACCCAGTACTTC
.	TRBV9	once	TRBJ2-1	CASSSHRLSSYNEQFF	TGTGCCAGCAGCAGTCACAGGCTGAGCTCCTACAATGAGCAGTTCTTC
.	TRBV10-1	.	TRBJ2-1	CASRGGNNEQFF	TGCGCCAGCAGGGGGGGTAATAATGAGCAGTTCTTC
TRBD1	TRBV12-5	.	TRBJ1-6	CASGRDSTSYNSPLHF	TGTGCTAGTGGCCGGGACAGCACCTCCTATAATTCACCCCTCCACTTT
.	TRBV5-1	.	TRBJ2-3	CASRVGLDTQYF	TGCGCCAGCCGTGTGGGGCTTGATACGCAGTATTTT
.	TRBV11-3	.	TRBJ2-2	CASSLRGLDTGELFF	TGTGCCAGCAGCTTAAGAGGGCTGGACACCGGGGAGCTGTTTTTT
TRBD1	TRBV6-4	.	TRBJ1-1	CASSHSGQSTEAFF	TGTGCCAGCAGTCACTCGGGACAGTCCACTGAAGCTTTCTTT
.	TRBV19	.	TRBJ2-1	CASSMVPTDYNEQFF	TGTGCCAGTAGTATGGTGCCCACAGATTACAATGAGCAGTTCTTC
TRBD1	TRBV18	.	TRBJ2-1	CASSPAGTGGRNEQFF	TGTGCCAGCTCCCCAGCCGGGACAGGGGGTCGAAATGAGCAGTTCTTC
.	TRBV5-1	.	TRBJ2-1	CASSLTWGPDEQFF	TGCGCCAGCAGCTTGACTTGGGGGCCGGATGAGCAGTTCTTC
.	TRBV19	once	TRBJ2-7	CASSRLMDNYEQYF	TGTGCCAGTAGTCGGTTGATGGACAACTACGAGCAGTACTTC